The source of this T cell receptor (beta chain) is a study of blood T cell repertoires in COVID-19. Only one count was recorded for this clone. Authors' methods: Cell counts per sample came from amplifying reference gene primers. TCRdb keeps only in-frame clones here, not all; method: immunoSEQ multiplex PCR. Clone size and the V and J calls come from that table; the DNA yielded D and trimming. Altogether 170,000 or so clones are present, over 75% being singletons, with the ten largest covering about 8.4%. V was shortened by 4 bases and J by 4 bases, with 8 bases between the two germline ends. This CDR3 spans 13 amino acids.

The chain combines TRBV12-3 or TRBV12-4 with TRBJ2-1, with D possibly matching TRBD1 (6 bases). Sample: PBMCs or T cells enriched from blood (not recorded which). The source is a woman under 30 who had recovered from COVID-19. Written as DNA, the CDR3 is TGTGCCAGCAGTTCGGGACAATACAATGAGCAGTTCTTC. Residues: CASSSGQYNEQFF.